These T cell receptor beta chains were read from a single sample in a study of T cell changes during pregnancy in multiple sclerosis. The data were produced by immunoSEQ multiplex PCR, yet TCRdb's version contains in-frame clones alone and is incomplete. Of 60,000 to 90,000 clones in the sample, 80% to 95% were seen once. Source: peripheral blood, taken in the first trimester of pregnancy. The source is a female donor in good health, enrolled as a control in a pregnancy study. The CDR3 runs from the conserved cysteine through the conserved F or W. D genes are given only for firm matches. Expanded clones get a size class; other rows say once, few or many, or leave the size out.

DNA,CDR3,V,length,J,size,D
TGTGCCAGCAGCTTAGACGGGGTCGGCCAGCCCCAGCATTTT,CASSLDGVGQPQHF,TRBV7-9,14,TRBJ1-5,NA,NA
TGTGCCAGCAGTTCGAGCAGAACCAGGGGCTACACCTTC,CASSSSRTRGYTF,TRBV28,13,TRBJ1-2,NA,NA
TGTGCCAGCAGCTCAGACAGGGCCACGGTGGGTACGCAGTATTTT,CASSSDRATVGTQYF,TRBV7-2,15,TRBJ2-3,NA,TRBD1
TGTGCCAGCAGTTTCATAGCGGGAGGGTCGTACGAGCAGTACTTC,CASSFIAGGSYEQYF,TRBV28,15,TRBJ2-7,NA,TRBD2
TGTGCCAGCAGATGGGAGCACACCGGGGAGCTGTTTTTT,CASRWEHTGELFF,TRBV2,13,TRBJ2-2,few,NA
TGTGCCAGCAGGACAGCCCCGAACACCGGGGAGCTGTTTTTT,CASRTAPNTGELFF,TRBV7-2,14,TRBJ2-2,NA,NA
TGTGCCAGCAGCGATAGATTCCAAGAGACCCAGTACTTC,CASSDRFQETQYF,TRBV28,13,TRBJ2-5,once,NA
TGTGCCAGTAGTATACTAGGACAGGGAAGTAATGAGCAGTTCTTC,CASSILGQGSNEQFF,TRBV19,15,TRBJ2-1,NA,TRBD1
TGTGCCAGCAGTGAATCGGGGGTGATGTTTACAGATACGCAGTATTTT,CASSESGVMFTDTQYF,TRBV25-1,16,TRBJ2-3,NA,NA
TGTGCCAGCACTCCCGGTGGGAACACCGGGGAGCTGTTTTTT,CASTPGGNTGELFF,TRBV6-5,14,TRBJ2-2,NA,NA
TGCGCCAGTGGATACCGGGTCAACTCCTACAATGAGCAGTTCTTC,CASGYRVNSYNEQFF,TRBV5-1,15,TRBJ2-1,NA,NA
TGCGCCAGCAGCTTGGCAGGGGGCTACACTGAAGCTTTCTTT,CASSLAGGYTEAFF,TRBV5-1,14,TRBJ1-1,many,TRBD1
TGTGCCAGCAGCCAAGTCGGACAGGACAATCAGCCCCAGCATTTT,CASSQVGQDNQPQHF,TRBV4-2,15,TRBJ1-5,NA,TRBD1
TGTGCCAGCAGTTACGCGGCAGGGTACACAGATACGCAGTATTTT,CASSYAAGYTDTQYF,TRBV6-5,15,TRBJ2-3,NA,NA
TGTGCCAGCAGCTCTCTAGCGGGATTACTTTTTTGGGGGCAGTTCTTC,CASSSLAGLLFWGQFF,TRBV7-2,16,TRBJ2-1,NA,TRBD2
TGTGCCAGCAGTTTCGCCCAGACCTACGAGCAGTACTTC,CASSFAQTYEQYF,TRBV27,13,TRBJ2-7,NA,NA
TGTGCCAGCAGTGTTGATGGGAGATCAAGGTACGAGCAGTACTTC,CASSVDGRSRYEQYF,TRBV6-6,15,TRBJ2-7,NA,NA
TGTGCCAGCACCATGACAGCAAACACTGAAGCTTTCTTT,CASTMTANTEAFF,TRBV7-9,13,TRBJ1-1,NA,NA
TGCGCCAGCAGCTTGGCGACAGGGTCGTCTCAGACCCAGTACTTC,CASSLATGSSQTQYF,TRBV5-1,15,TRBJ2-5,NA,TRBD1
TGTGCCAGCAGCTTGTTTTCGGGGGGCCATGACGAGCAGTACTTC,CASSLFSGGHDEQYF,TRBV13,15,TRBJ2-7,NA,NA
TGTGCCAGCAGTTTATGGGCGGGGAGCCACGAGCAGTACTTC,CASSLWAGSHEQYF,TRBV28,14,TRBJ2-7,NA,NA
TGTGCCAGCACAGCAAGGGGGTCGGTGGGTAACACTGAAGCTTTCTTT,CASTARGSVGNTEAFF,TRBV19,16,TRBJ1-1,NA,NA
TGTGCCAGCAGAACTCCCTATGTGGTGGTGAACACTGAAGCTTTCTTT,CASRTPYVVVNTEAFF,TRBV28,16,TRBJ1-1,NA,NA
TGCGCCAGCAGCCAAGATCCGGCGGTTGAAAAACTGTTTTTT,CASSQDPAVEKLFF,TRBV4-1,14,TRBJ1-4,NA,NA
TGTGCCAGCAGTGCCACCACGACGGGCTATGGCTACACCTTC,CASSATTTGYGYTF,TRBV28,14,TRBJ1-2,NA,NA
TGCGCCAGCGGAGACGGACTAGCGGGAGGATTAGATACGCAGTATTTT,CASGDGLAGGLDTQYF,TRBV5-1,16,TRBJ2-3,NA,TRBD2
TGTGCCATCTCCGAAGGGACAGGGGAATCGAATGAGCAGTTCTTC,CAISEGTGESNEQFF,TRBV25-1,15,TRBJ2-1,NA,TRBD1
TGTGCCAGCAGCCGGCGAAAGATGGGGACAGGGTTGGGGTTGCTCGGAAACACCATATATTTT,CASSRRKMGTGLGLLGNTIYF,TRBV7-7,21,TRBJ1-3,NA,TRBD1
TGTGCCAGCTCACCACTCAGGCAAGAGACCCAGTACTTC,CASSPLRQETQYF,TRBV18,13,TRBJ2-5,NA,NA
TGTGCCACTAACAGGGAGGGGGGCAACACTGAAGCTTTCTTT,CATNREGGNTEAFF,TRBV2,14,TRBJ1-1,NA,NA
TGTGCCAGCAGCCTTTCCCCCATTGGGGACAGGGGATTATACGAGCAGTACTTC,CASSLSPIGDRGLYEQYF,TRBV7-6,18,TRBJ2-7,NA,TRBD1
TGCAGCGCCATACTGGGCGGGATGCTTTCTTGGGGCTACACCTTC,CSAILGGMLSWGYTF,TRBV29-1,15,TRBJ1-2,NA,NA
TGCGCCAGCAGCCATGTACCGGGACTAGGGTACTACGAGCAGTACTTC,CASSHVPGLGYYEQYF,TRBV4-1,16,TRBJ2-7,NA,TRBD2
TGTGCCAGCAGCTTAGAGACTAGCGGAGCCTACGAGCAGTACTTC,CASSLETSGAYEQYF,TRBV7-8,15,TRBJ2-7,NA,TRBD2
TGTGCTAGTGCCCCTTTGACTAGCGGGTATTACGAGCAGTACTTC,CASAPLTSGYYEQYF,TRBV12-5,15,TRBJ2-7,NA,TRBD2
TGTGCCAGCAGCTTAGGGGGACTCTCCTACGAGCAGTACTTC,CASSLGGLSYEQYF,TRBV13,14,TRBJ2-7,NA,NA
TGCGCCAGCAGCCTTGGGACTAGCGGGCAATTATGGGGCCAACAAGAGACCCAGTACTTC,CASSLGTSGQLWGQQETQYF,TRBV5-1,20,TRBJ2-5,once,TRBD2
TGCGCCAGCAGCCAAGACGTGTGGAGCGGGAGTGACATTCAGTACTTC,CASSQDVWSGSDIQYF,TRBV4-1,16,TRBJ2-4,NA,TRBD2
TGCGCCAGCAGGGACAGTAAATACAATGAGCAGTTCTTC,CASRDSKYNEQFF,TRBV4-1,13,TRBJ2-1,NA,NA
TGTGCCAGCAGTGACTCGATGGGCGGGGGCCCTTACAATGAGCAGTTCTTC,CASSDSMGGGPYNEQFF,TRBV6-4,17,TRBJ2-1,few,NA
TGTGCCAGCAGTTTTCCTAGTACTGCCAATGAGCAGTTCTTC,CASSFPSTANEQFF,TRBV28,14,TRBJ2-1,NA,NA
TGCAGCGTTTCCCGTTCGCGGGCCAAAAACATTCAGTACTTC,CSVSRSRAKNIQYF,TRBV29-1,14,TRBJ2-4,NA,NA
TGTGCCACGCTTAGCGGGATTACTACAGATACGCAGTATTTT,CATLSGITTDTQYF,TRBV10-3,14,TRBJ2-3,NA,TRBD2
TGTGCCAGTAGTAAGGGACTAGCTGGCACAGATACGCAGTATTTT,CASSKGLAGTDTQYF,TRBV19,15,TRBJ2-3,NA,TRBD2
TGCGCCAGCAGCCCCGGAGGGTCGGACAGGGTTAGGAAACTGTTTTTT,CASSPGGSDRVRKLFF,TRBV5-1,16,TRBJ1-4,NA,TRBD1
TGTGCCAGCAGTCCCCCAATAGCTAGAAGAACGCAGTATTTT,CASSPPIARRTQYF,TRBV28,14,TRBJ2-3,NA,NA
TGTGCCAGCAGCCCCGGACTAGCGGGAGTGACTGGGGCCAACGTCCTGACTTTC,CASSPGLAGVTGANVLTF,TRBV14,18,TRBJ2-6,NA,TRBD2
TGTGCCAGCAGTTCACCCAGAAGACAGGGGGTAGCCAAAAACATTCAGTACTTC,CASSSPRRQGVAKNIQYF,TRBV28,18,TRBJ2-4,NA,TRBD1
TGCGCCAGCAGCCTTATTGGGACAGGGTCGAACACTGAAGCTTTCTTT,CASSLIGTGSNTEAFF,TRBV5-1,16,TRBJ1-1,NA,TRBD1
TGTGCCAGTAGTATAGTAGCGGGAGTTTGGAATGAGCAGTTCTTC,CASSIVAGVWNEQFF,TRBV19,15,TRBJ2-1,NA,TRBD2
TGCGCCAGCAGCCCAGGACTAGCGGGAGCCACCGGGGAGCTGTTTTTT,CASSPGLAGATGELFF,TRBV5-1,16,TRBJ2-2,NA,TRBD2
TGTGCCACCAGCAGAGAGGGGGCCCAGGCCTACGAGCAGTACTTC,CATSREGAQAYEQYF,TRBV15,15,TRBJ2-7,NA,NA
TGTGCCAGCAGCCGTAACACGGGGGAAAAACTGTTTTTT,CASSRNTGEKLFF,TRBV7-2,13,TRBJ1-4,NA,NA
TGTGCCAGCAGCTCCCACACCGGGACTAGCCGCGAGCAGTACTTC,CASSSHTGTSREQYF,TRBV4-2,15,TRBJ2-7,once,TRBD2
TGTGCCAGCAGTGAAGACCAGCGTCAGCCCCAGCATTTT,CASSEDQRQPQHF,TRBV2,13,TRBJ1-5,NA,NA
TGTGCCAGCAGTTACCGCGGGCAGAACATTCAGTACTTC,CASSYRGQNIQYF,TRBV6-5,13,TRBJ2-4,NA,NA
TGTGCCAGCAGTGAGGAGGGCACGAACACCGGGGAGCTGTTTTTT,CASSEEGTNTGELFF,TRBV2,15,TRBJ2-2,once,NA